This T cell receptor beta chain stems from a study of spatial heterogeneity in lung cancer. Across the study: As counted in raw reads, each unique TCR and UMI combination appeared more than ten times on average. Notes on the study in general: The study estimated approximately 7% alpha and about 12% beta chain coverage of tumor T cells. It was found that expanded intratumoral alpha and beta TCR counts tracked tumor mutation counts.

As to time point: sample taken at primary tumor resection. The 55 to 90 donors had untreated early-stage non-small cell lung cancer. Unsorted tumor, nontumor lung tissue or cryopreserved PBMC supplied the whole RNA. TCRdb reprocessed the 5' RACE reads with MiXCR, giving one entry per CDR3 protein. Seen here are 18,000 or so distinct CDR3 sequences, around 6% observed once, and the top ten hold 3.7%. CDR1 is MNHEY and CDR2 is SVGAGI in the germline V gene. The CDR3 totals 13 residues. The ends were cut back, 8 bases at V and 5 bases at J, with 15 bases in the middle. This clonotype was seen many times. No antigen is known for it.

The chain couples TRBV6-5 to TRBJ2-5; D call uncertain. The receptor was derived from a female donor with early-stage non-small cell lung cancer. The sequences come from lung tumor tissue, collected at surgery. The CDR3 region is CASSSPGSETQYF. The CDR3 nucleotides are TGTGCCAGCTCCAGTCCCGGAAGCGAGACCCAGTACTTC.